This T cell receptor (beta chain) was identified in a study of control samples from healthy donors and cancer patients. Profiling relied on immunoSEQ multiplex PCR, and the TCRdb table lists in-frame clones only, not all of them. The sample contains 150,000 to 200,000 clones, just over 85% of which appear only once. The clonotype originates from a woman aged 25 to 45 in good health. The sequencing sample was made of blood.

CDR3 in amino acids: CASTGTGGNSPLHF. As DNA, the CDR3 is TGCGCCAGCACCGGGACAGGGGGTAATTCACCCCTCCACTTT. V and J are TRBV5-1 and TRBJ1-6; 11 bases align to TRBD1. This CDR3 region has 14 residues. Trimming at V came to 6 bases and at J to 6 bases, leaving 2 bases not matched to a gene. Germline V gene data show CDR1 as SGHRS and CDR2 as YFSETQ.